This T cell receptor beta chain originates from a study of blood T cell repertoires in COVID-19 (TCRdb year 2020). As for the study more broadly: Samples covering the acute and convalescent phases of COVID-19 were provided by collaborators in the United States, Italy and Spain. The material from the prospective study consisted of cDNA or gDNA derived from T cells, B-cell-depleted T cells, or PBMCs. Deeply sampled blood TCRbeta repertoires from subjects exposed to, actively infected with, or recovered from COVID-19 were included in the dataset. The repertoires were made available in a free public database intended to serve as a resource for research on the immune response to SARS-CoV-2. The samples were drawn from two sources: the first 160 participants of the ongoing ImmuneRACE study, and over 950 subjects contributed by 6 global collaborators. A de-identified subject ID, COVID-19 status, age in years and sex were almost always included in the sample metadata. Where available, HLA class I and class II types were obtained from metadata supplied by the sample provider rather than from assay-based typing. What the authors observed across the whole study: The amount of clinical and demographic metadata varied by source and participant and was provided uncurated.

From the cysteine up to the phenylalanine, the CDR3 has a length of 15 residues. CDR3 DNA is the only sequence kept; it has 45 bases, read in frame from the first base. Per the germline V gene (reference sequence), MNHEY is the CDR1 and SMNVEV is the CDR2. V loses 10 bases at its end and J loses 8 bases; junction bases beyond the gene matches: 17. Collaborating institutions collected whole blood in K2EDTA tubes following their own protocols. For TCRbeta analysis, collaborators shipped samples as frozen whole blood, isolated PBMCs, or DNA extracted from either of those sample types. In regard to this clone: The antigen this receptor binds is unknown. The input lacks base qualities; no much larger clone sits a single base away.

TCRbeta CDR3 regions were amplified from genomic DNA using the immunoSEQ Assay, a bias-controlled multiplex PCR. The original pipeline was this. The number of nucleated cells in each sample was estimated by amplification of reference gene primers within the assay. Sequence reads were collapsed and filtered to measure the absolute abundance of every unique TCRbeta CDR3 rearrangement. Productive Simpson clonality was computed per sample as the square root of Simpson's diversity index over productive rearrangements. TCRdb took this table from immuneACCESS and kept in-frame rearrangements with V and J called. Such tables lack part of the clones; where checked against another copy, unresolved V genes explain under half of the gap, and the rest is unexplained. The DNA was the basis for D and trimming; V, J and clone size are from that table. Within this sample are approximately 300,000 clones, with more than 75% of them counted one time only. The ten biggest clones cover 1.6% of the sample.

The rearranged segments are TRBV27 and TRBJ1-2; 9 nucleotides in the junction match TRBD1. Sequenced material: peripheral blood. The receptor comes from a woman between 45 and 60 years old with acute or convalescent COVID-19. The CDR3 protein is CATTISGTGKTGYTF. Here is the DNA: TGTGCCACCACCATATCCGGGACAGGGAAAACGGGCTACACCTTC.